The 15 T cell receptor beta chains below come from one sample, sequenced in a study of CD8 T cells in Susac syndrome. RNA totalling roughly 0.45 to 1 ug underwent reverse transcription with random hexamers. TCRdb re-called the immunoSEQ multiplex PCR reads through MiXCR, storing one row per CDR3 protein. The table has 170,000 or so distinct CDR3 sequences, roughly 94% seen once; the top ten hold around 0.094%. Sequenced sample: CD4+ T cells from PBMCs. The receptors stem from a human donor with Susac syndrome.

This clonotype was counted once. The chain combines TRBV4-2 with TRBJ2-6, with TRBD1 identical over 10 bases. This CDR3 has 18 residues. Germline V gene data show CDR1 as LGHNA and CDR2 as YNFKEQ. V shed 3 bases and J 1 base; nucleotides not matched to a gene: 6. The CDR3 DNA reads TGTGCCAGCAGCCACGGTTGGGACAGGGGTTCTGGGGCCAACGTCCTGACTTTC. It translates to CASSHGWDRGSGANVLTF.

The chain recombines TRBV6-5 with TRBJ2-7; the match to TRBD1 covers 7 bases. Trimming at V came to 5 bases and at J to 3 bases, leaving 4 bases not matched to a gene. Looked up from germline, CDR1 is MNHEY and CDR2 is SVGAGI. This CDR3 has 13 residues. The CDR3 nucleotides are TGTGCCAGCAGTGGTTACAGGGGCTACGAGCAGTACTTC. Its translation is CASSGYRGYEQYF.

V usage is TRBV7-8 and J usage is TRBJ2-7, with 10 bases lining up with TRBD1. In germline, CDR1 is SGHVS, CDR2 FQNEAQ. The CDR3 covers 13 residues. With V trimmed by 5 bases and J by 5 bases, 3 bases remained unmatched. The CDR3 loop reads CASSTGQGNEQYF. In DNA form, the CDR3 reads TGTGCCAGCAGCACGGGACAGGGGAACGAGCAGTACTTC. Full variable domain (remainder filled in from reference TRBV7-8 and TRBJ2-7): GAGVSQSPRYKVAKRGQDVALRCDPISGHVSLFWYQQALGQGPEFLTYFQNEAQLDKSGLPSDRFFAERPEGSVSTLKIQRTQQEDSAVYLCASSTGQGNEQYFGPGTRLTVT.

This chain connects TRBV5-8 to TRBJ2-5; TRBD2 matches 11 bases. Germline lookup yields CDR1 SGHTS and CDR2 YDEGEE. The V gene end was trimmed by 4 bases and the J gene end by 1 base; junction bases not matched to a gene: 3. The CDR3 extends over 15 amino acids. This CDR3 reads CASSPTSGVQETQYF. Here the CDR3 DNA reads TGTGCCAGCAGCCCGACTAGCGGGGTCCAAGAGACCCAGTACTTC.

This chain uses TRBV5-1 with TRBJ1-1, with 9 bases lining up with TRBD1. The CDR3 length is 16 residues. V lost 3 bases, J lost 0 bases, and 6 bases stayed unmatched. The germline CDR1 and CDR2 sequences are SGHRS and YFSETQ. Written as DNA, the CDR3 is TGCGCCAGCAGCTGGACAGGGGTCGGAATGAACACTGAAGCTTTCTTT. Its translation is CASSWTGVGMNTEAFF.

V gene TRBV20-1 combines with J gene TRBJ2-5; 8 bases line up with TRBD2. Per germline, CDR1 DFQATT and CDR2 SNEGSKA (reference sequence). The CDR3 runs 15 residues. Trimming took 6 bases from V and 2 from J; bases not matched to a gene: 11. CDR3: CSAPRPAGEQETQYF. For the CDR3, the DNA is TGCAGTGCACCCCGGCCAGCGGGGGAACAAGAGACCCAGTACTTC.

The CDR3, as DNA: TGTGCCAGCTCACCGGGAGCCTACGAGCAGTACTTC. As protein: CASSPGAYEQYF. The chain couples TRBV12-3 or TRBV12-4 to TRBJ2-7; D is possibly TRBD2 (6 bases). The CDR3 is made up of 12 amino acids. The V and J ends lost 8 bases and 2 bases respectively, with 10 bases between them.

This clonotype was seen more than once but under ten times. V and J are TRBV5-1 and TRBJ2-1; the D is unclear. This CDR3 is 14 amino acids long. Trimming stripped 7 bases from V and 8 bases from J, with 19 bases between. Germline loops: CDR1 SGHRS, CDR2 YFSETQ. Here the CDR3 DNA reads TGCGCCAGCCTCGCCGGCCCGGCTTCGGATGAGCAGTTCTTC. Protein: CASLAGPASDEQFF.

The chain employs TRBV10-3 and TRBJ2-5; TRBD1 aligns across 10 bases. With 0 bases clipped from V and 1 base from J, the junction kept 5 bases outside the gene matches. Germline-derived CDR1 and CDR2 are ENHRY and SYGVKD. The CDR3 runs 17 residues. CDR3 sequence: CAISESGQGVGQETQYF. For the CDR3, the DNA is TGTGCCATCAGTGAGTCAGGACAGGGGGTCGGCCAAGAGACCCAGTACTTC.

As for this clonotype: The junction shows a germline mismatch at one end, possibly a read error. The genes are TRBV29-1 and TRBJ1-1; D remains ambiguous. Germline CDR1 and CDR2: SQVTM and ANQGSEA. CDR3 size: 13 residues. In DNA form, the CDR3 reads TGCAGCGCTGAAAAGGCGGGTAACACTGAAGCTTTCTTT. As protein: CSAEKAGNTEAFF.

The chain combines TRBV12-3 or TRBV12-4 with TRBJ2-1; 8 bases fit TRBD1. This CDR3 is 14 amino acids long. V dropped 8 bases and J dropped 8; count of bases not matched to a gene: 11. In DNA form, the CDR3 reads TGTGCCAGCTCATGGACAGGGCCCTTGGATGAGCAGTTCTTC. Its protein product is CASSWTGPLDEQFF.

The genes are TRBV13 and TRBJ1-4; TRBD1 matches 7 bases. The CDR3 has 15 amino acids. CDR1 and CDR2 from the germline V gene are PRHDT and FYEKMQ (reference sequence). V was clipped by 5 bases and J by 8 bases; unmatched bases: 11. The CDR3 nucleotides are TGTGCCAGCAGCACCCAACAGGGGCAAGGGGAAAAACTGTTTTTT. Protein: CASSTQQGQGEKLFF.

The CDR3 region is CATSRDGEDKYEQYF. In DNA form, the CDR3 reads TGTGCCACCAGCAGAGACGGAGAGGATAAGTACGAGCAGTACTTC. The gene calls are TRBV15 and TRBJ2-7, with D uncertain. V lost 0 bases and J 4 bases, leaving 13 bases between the germline ends. CDR1 is LNHNV, CDR2 YYDKDF, per germline (reference sequence). CDR3 length: 15 amino acids.

The chain joins TRBV30 to TRBJ2-1, with D possibly matching TRBD2 (7 bases). Trimming pared 1 base from V and 3 bases from J, leaving 13 bases between. This CDR3 contains 15 residues. Germline V gives CDR1 GTSNPN, CDR2 SVGIG (reference sequence). CDR3 sequence: CAWSDGGLGYNEQFF. The CDR3 coding sequence is TGTGCCTGGAGTGACGGGGGGCTGGGCTACAATGAGCAGTTCTTC.

The J gene is TRBJ1-2, the V gene TRBV6-2 or TRBV6-3; D not resolved. This CDR3 spans 11 amino acids. The germline gives CDR1 MNHEY, CDR2 SVGEGT. Trimming removed 2 bases at V and 4 bases at J, with 2 bases between. CDR3 bases: TGTGCCAGCAGTTACAGCTATGGCTACACCTTC. Amino acid sequence: CASSYSYGYTF.